This T cell receptor beta chain was profiled in a study of shared clonotypes between healthy human individuals (TCRdb year 2020). Regarding the complete study: A couple of women and a few men aged 18 to 49 years were included in the cohort. For each donor, CD4 naive and CD4 memory were each run on three plates, CD8 naive on two plates, and CD8 memory on one plate. To estimate repertoire size and how much clonotypes are shared between individuals, the study performed deep sequencing of blood TCR repertoires from five healthy adults. To increase sequencing depth and limit assay-specific biases, TCR repertoire library preparation and sequencing were carried out by different laboratories using diverse techniques. Each donor's leukapheresis produced roughly between about 0.9 and 9.5 billion PBMCs. General conclusions and limits of the study: Sampling was limited to blood, and TCR repertoires in tissue likely differ from TCR repertoires in blood. Compared with non-shared clonotypes, clonotypes shared by all four sorted-subset donors had higher generation probabilities. Because the study included only a small number of donors, the genetic and exposure-history diversity represented was limited. Even with the large sequencing depth, rarefaction of the sorted-subset datasets indicated that sequencing was incomplete. Pairwise subsampling led to the expectation that sequencing depth would affect the degree of clonotype sharing among donors. Estimated clonotype richness was generally larger for naive than for memory subsets. Across a handful of donors, roughly 5.4% of naive CD4, more than 3% of naive CD8, around 2.5% of memory CD4, and approximately 0.4% of memory CD8 clonotypes were shared.

Using the deep immunoSEQ assay, TCR CDR3 regions were amplified from genomic DNA by multiplex PCR. Extracted genomic DNA from each cell subset was spread evenly across all wells of several immunoSEQ 96-well plates, with each plate serving as a replicate. Each replicate PCR for sorted subsets received around 0.2 ug genomic DNA, equal to about 29,000 T cell genomes. The purified libraries were quantified using a Qubit 3.0 fluorometer, sized with a Bioanalyzer 2100, and then quantified again using the KAPA Library Quantification kit. Each immunoSEQ 96-well plate was sequenced on its own single-read 150-cycle Illumina NextSeq 550 flow cell. The study's own analysis went as follows. Because only junctional sequences without quality scores were contained in the immunoSEQ output, filtering matching that applied to full-length reads could not be performed. To assign V/J genes and CDR3, sequences were annotated against IMGT germline references using PyIR, a Python wrapper for IgBLAST v1.9. Reads were removed for weak V/J assignments (E-value above 1e-6), missing CDR3, stop codons, out-of-frame junctions, or ambiguous translated residues. V3J clonotypes were defined by identical inferred V gene, J gene, and CDR3 amino acid sequence. Percentage overlap between repertoires was computed as shared unique clonotypes divided by the size of the smaller repertoire. Richness of each repertoire was evaluated using RTK rarefaction, the Chao1 estimator, and Recon v2.1 estimates of unobserved clonotypes. For all TCRbeta clonotypes obtained by the gDNA method from a handful of donors, generation probabilities were computed with OLGA. TCRdb mirrors the immuneACCESS table, restricted to in-frame sequences. Some clones are absent from its copies; in checked studies, under half trace to an unresolved V gene, and the reason for the others is unknown. That table furnishes V, J and clone size, whereas the DNA furnished D and trimming. Across this sample there are some 2,100,000 clones, with about 92% seen only once. The top ten hold around 1.7% of the sample.

After removal of 2 bases from V and 4 bases from J, the junction retains 2 bases not matched to a gene. The CDR3 runs 13 amino acids, cysteine and phenylalanine included. The retained sequence is limited to the CDR3, 39 bases, with the frame set at the first base. CDR1 and CDR2 (MNHEY, SMNVEV) derive from the germline V gene (reference sequence). CD8 naive samples were CD45RO-negative cells positively selected for CCR7, giving a CD45RA+CCR7+ population that excluded TemRA cells. Donors were healthy HIV-negative adults with no recently reported acute infections or vaccinations. Only Caucasian adults living in Nashville, Tennessee, USA were represented among the donors. After blood collection by leukapheresis, PBMCs were isolated using Ficoll-Histopaque density gradient centrifugation and then cryopreserved in the vapor phase of liquid nitrogen. Analytical flow cytometry was used to check the purity and quantity of every magnetically sorted T cell population. From each sorted fraction, genomic DNA was isolated and quantified by UV absorbance on a Nanodrop 2000c.

A note on this clone: No cognate antigen has been identified for it. No clone much larger than this one lies a single base away; base qualities are absent. Other DNA sequences in the same sample also yield this CDR3.

Sequenced sample: naive CD8+ T cells from PBMCs. The label giving this sample's cell subset or site can be read as: CD45RA+CCR7+. The receptor comes from a man aged 18 to 30 in good health. Some clones in this sample may be carry-over from other donors' samples. The chain is encoded by TRBV27 joined to TRBJ2-7; 7 bases in the middle match TRBD2. The CDR3 sequence is CASSLERGYEQYF. The DNA sequence is given as TGTGCCAGCAGTTTAGAGCGGGGTTACGAGCAGTACTTC.